The 4 T cell receptor beta chains in this list originate from one sample, sequenced in a study of blood T cells in healthy people across ages. The use of a sample-barcoded 5' primer and a J-beta primer mix characterized a second PCR of roughly 7 to 11 cycles. From the 5' RACE reads, TCRdb called clonotypes with MiXCR, one entry per CDR3 protein. The table shows about 780,000 distinct CDR3 sequences, with under 30% occurring only once. This sample also appeared in a second study, on T cells of mothers and their children.

Source material: blood. The receptors derive from a boy aged 5-17 years in good health.

This clonotype was observed a handful of times. The chain has TRBV25-1 and TRBJ2-5, with 14 bases that match TRBD2. The end of the DNA aligns better with TRBJ2-1, so the J call may be wrong. CDR1 MGHDK and CDR2 SYGVNS come from the germline V gene. The CDR3 totals 17 residues. In DNA form, the CDR3 reads TGTGCCAGCAGACCCCCCTCGGGACTAGCGGGGGACAATGAGCAGTTCTTC. It translates to CASRPPSGLAGDNEQFF.

This clonotype was detected a few times. The V gene is TRBV5-5, the J gene TRBJ1-6, with D unclear. Per the germline V gene, CDR1 is SGHKS and CDR2 is YYEKEE (reference sequence). CDR3 length equals 18 residues. V lost 0 bases and J 2 bases, leaving 15 bases between the germline ends. The CDR3 here is CASSLAGGKSAYNSPLHF. In DNA form, the CDR3 reads TGTGCCAGCAGCTTGGCCGGAGGGAAGTCCGCCTATAATTCACCCCTCCACTTT.

This clonotype was detected only a few times. This chain links TRBV28 with TRBJ2-1; TRBD2 agrees at 11 bases. The DNA end is more similar to TRBJ2-7, so the J call may be wrong. Germline V gene lookup returns CDR1 MDHEN and CDR2 SYDVKM. This CDR3 has 16 residues. The CDR3 region is CASSLYSGTSGDEQYF. The CDR3 bases are TGTGCCAGCAGTTTATATTCTGGGACTAGCGGAGACGAGCAGTACTTC.

This chain links TRBV7-3 with TRBJ2-1; a possible D gene is TRBD2 (6 bases). The CDR3 has 18 residues. The germline V gene has CDR1 SGHTA and CDR2 FQGTGA. Trimming removed 4 bases at V and 0 bases at J, with 19 bases between. The CDR3 is CASSSYLGGFSSYNEQFF. CDR3 DNA sequence: TGTGCCAGCAGCTCCTACCTGGGGGGATTTAGCTCCTACAATGAGCAGTTCTTC.